A single sample is the source of the 9 T cell receptor beta chains below, sequenced in a study of blood T cells in healthy people across ages (dated by TCRdb to the mid-2010s). Libraries were constructed by 5' RACE. The reads were generated on an Illumina HiSeq 2500. A second roughly 6 to 12 cycle PCR used a sample-barcoded 5' primer and a J-beta primer mix. The public reads were run again by TCRdb, first through fastp at Q25 and then through MiXCR, and only productive beta chains were kept. Records with the same CDR3 protein are collapsed into one entry carrying the most frequent genes and DNA. Present in this sample are about 1.4 million distinct CDR3 sequences, 59% of which were seen just once. Of the sample, about 6.7% falls within the top ten clones. Sequenced input: blood. These receptors all come from a man aged 18-30 years in good health.

The chain links TRBV6-5 to TRBJ2-3, with D perhaps matching TRBD1 (6 bases). The CDR3 runs to 16 residues. The V gene lost 6 bases and the J gene lost 6 bases, with 22 bases spanning the gap. Germline-derived CDR1 and CDR2 are MNHEY and SVGAGI. CDR3 amino acids: CASRPATGSPMDTQYF. The CDR3 DNA reads as TGTGCCAGCAGGCCGGCGACAGGCTCTCCAATGGATACGCAGTATTTT.

A single count supports this clonotype. The V and J genes are TRBV20-1 and TRBJ2-7; the match to TRBD2 covers 8 bases. Germline CDR1 and CDR2: DFQATT and SNEGSKA (reference sequence). The V gene end was trimmed by 7 bases and the J gene end by 0 bases; junction bases not matched to a gene: 14. CDR3 length equals 16 residues. CDR3 in amino acids: CSVGPITSGRSYEQYF. The CDR3 bases are TGCAGTGTCGGACCTATTACTAGCGGACGCTCCTACGAGCAGTACTTC.

This clonotype appeared a single time. The chain is built from TRBV6-2 or TRBV6-3 and TRBJ2-7, with D tentatively TRBD1 (6 bases). Germline V gene data show CDR1 as MNHEY and CDR2 as SVGEGT. V was shortened by 1 base and J by 0 bases, with 13 bases between the two germline ends. The CDR3 covers 16 residues. The CDR3 DNA follows: TGTGCCAGCAGTTACTTCCGGACAGCCGGCTCCTACGAGCAGTACTTC. Amino acids: CASSYFRTAGSYEQYF.

This clonotype showed up many times. Written as DNA, the CDR3 is TGTGCCATCACGCTGGGGCCTCCCTCTGGGGCCAACGTCCTGACTTTC. It translates to CAITLGPPSGANVLTF. The chain has TRBV10-3 and TRBJ2-6, with D possibly TRBD1 on 5 matching bases. With 7 bases removed from V and 0 bases from J, the gap between germline ends came to 13 bases. The CDR3 totals 16 residues. Looked up from germline, CDR1 is ENHRY and CDR2 is SYGVKD.

CDR3 sequence: CASSQVWDRLAGDNEQFF. For the CDR3, the DNA is TGTGCCAGCAGCCAAGTTTGGGATAGACTAGCGGGAGACAATGAGCAGTTCTTC. J is TRBJ2-1 and V is TRBV14; 12 bases agree with TRBD2. Per the germline V gene, CDR1 is SGHDN and CDR2 is FVKESK. The CDR3 consists of 18 residues. Trimming at V came to 1 base and at J to 5 bases, leaving 9 bases not matched to a gene. Complete variable domain (other parts from reference TRBV14 and TRBJ2-1): EAGVTQFPSHSVIEKGQTVTLRCDPISGHDNLYWYRRVMGKEIKFLLHFVKESKQDESGMPNNRFLAERTGGTYSTLKVQPAELEDSGVYFCASSQVWDRLAGDNEQFFGPGTRLTVL.

The V call is TRBV27, the J call TRBJ2-5; 10 nucleotides line up with TRBD1. Germline loops: CDR1 MNHEY, CDR2 SMNVEV (reference sequence). The junction had 8 bases not matched to a gene; V was cut back by 5 bases and J by 5 bases. The CDR3 is made up of 15 amino acids. CDR3 nucleotide sequence: TGTGCCAGCAGTACCTCGACAGGGGGCGGGGAGACCCAGTACTTC. Translating it yields CASSTSTGGGETQYF.

The rearrangement joins TRBV7-6 to TRBJ1-2; maybe TRBD1 (6 bases). In germline, CDR1 is SGHVS, CDR2 FNYEAQ. This CDR3 contains 15 residues. The V gene lost 5 bases and the J gene lost 8 bases, with 21 bases spanning the gap. CDR3 protein: CASSLPTGNPWGYTF. Written as DNA, the CDR3 is TGTGCCAGCAGCCTCCCGACAGGAAATCCTTGGGGCTACACCTTC. The variable domain in full, completed from reference TRBV7-6 and TRBJ1-2, reads GAGVSQSPRYKVTKRGQDVALRCDPISGHVSLYWYRQALGQGPEFLTYFNYEAQQDKSGLPNDRFSAERPEGSISTLTIQRTEQRDSAMYRCASSLPTGNPWGYTFGSGTRLTVV.

To note about this clonotype: An end of the junction differs from the germline gene, which may be a read error. The chain links TRBV12-3 or TRBV12-4 to TRBJ2-4, with D possibly TRBD1 on 6 matching bases. The CDR3 totals 14 residues. CDR3 protein: CASNNRVSKNLQYF. CDR3 sequence (DNA): TGTGCCAGCAATAACAGGGTCTCCAAAAACCTTCAGTACTTC.

This chain connects TRBV6-5 to TRBJ2-3; tentatively, D is TRBD2 (6 bases). Germline CDR1 reads MNHEY; CDR2 reads SVGAGI. V was trimmed by 4 bases and J by 8 bases, leaving 19 bases between them. The CDR3 contains 15 residues. The CDR3 here is CASSLETRLGTTQYF. As DNA, the CDR3 is TGTGCCAGCAGTTTGGAGACTAGGTTGGGAACTACGCAGTATTTT.